The rows below give T cell receptor beta chains drawn from one sample of a study of identical twins. Via MiXCR, TCRdb re-called the 5' RACE reads, giving one row per CDR3 protein. The sample has hundreds of thousands of distinct CDR3 sequences, approximately 6.1% seen once. Sequencing was done on a sample of naive T cells sorted from blood. The origin of the receptors is a man aged 18 to 29 in good health. Each CDR3 is given with its conserved first and last residue. A D gene is named only where the DNA matches it firmly. The listing skips clone size in some rows; elsewhere it reads once, few, many or a size class.

>TRBJ1-4|many|.|TRBV7-2|15
TGTGCCAGCAGCTTAGGGGAGGGAGCACATGAAAAACTGTTTTTT
CASSLGEGAHEKLFF
>TRBJ1-4|.|.|TRBV28|15
TGTGCCAGCAGTTTTGACGCGCAGGCTAATGAAAAACTGTTTTTT
CASSFDAQANEKLFF
>TRBJ2-1|.|TRBD2|TRBV15|15
TGTGCCACCAGCTCGGGACTAGCGGGAAACAATGAGCAGTTCTTC
CATSSGLAGNNEQFF
>TRBJ2-1|many|TRBD2|TRBV6-1|16
TGTGCCAGCAGTGAAATAGCGGGGCTGCCTTACAATGAGCAGTTCTTC
CASSEIAGLPYNEQFF
>TRBJ1-1|many|.|TRBV12-3/TRBV12-4|16
TGTGCCAGCAGAGGGGCAGGGGCGCTTGATAACACTGAAGCTTTCTTT
CASRGAGALDNTEAFF
>TRBJ1-1|few|TRBD1|TRBV29-1|14
TGCAGCGCCGACCCGTCGACAGGGGGAACTGAAGCTTTCTTT
CSADPSTGGTEAFF
>TRBJ2-1|few|TRBD2|TRBV4-1|16
TGCGCCAGCAGCCAAGTAGGACTAGCGGGAGCGACCTATAAGTTCTTC
CASSQVGLAGATYKFF
>TRBJ2-7|.|TRBD1|TRBV29-1|14
TGCAGCGTTGAAGCGACAGGGGGAGCCTACGAGCAGTACTTC
CSVEATGGAYEQYF
>TRBJ2-5|.|.|TRBV6-1|15
TGTGCCAGCAGTGCGTCACATAGCGTCGGGGAGACCCAGTACTTC
CASSASHSVGETQYF
>TRBJ2-6|many|.|TRBV28|17
TGTGCCAGCAGTGGAAGCCATACAGCGTCTGGGGCCAACGTCCTGACTTTC
CASSGSHTASGANVLTF
>TRBJ2-4|.|.|TRBV11-2|13
TGTGCCAGCAGCCAGGCAATCAAAAACATTCAGTACTTC
CASSQAIKNIQYF
>TRBJ2-1|many|TRBD2|TRBV14|15
TGTGCCAGCAGCCAAGATAGCGGGAGGGCTCATGAGCAGTTCTTC
CASSQDSGRAHEQFF
>TRBJ2-2|many|.|TRBV27|16
TGTGCCAGCCAGCTAGTTAGCGCCTCTAAAGCCGGGGAGCTGTTTTTT
CASQLVSASKAGELFF
>TRBJ2-3|many|.|TRBV15|17
TGTGCCACCAGCAGAGAGAGGGCTAGCGTTAGCACAGATACGCAGTATTTT
CATSRERASVSTDTQYF
>TRBJ2-1|many|.|TRBV12-3/TRBV12-4|13
TGTGCCAGCAGGCGCGGGACTTCCAATGAGCAGTTCTTC
CASRRGTSNEQFF
>TRBJ2-1|.|TRBD2|TRBV5-5|15
TGTGCCAGCAGCGGTGCGGGAGGGCCCCGCAATGAGCAGTTCTTC
CASSGAGGPRNEQFF
>TRBJ2-3|many|TRBD2|TRBV15|16
TGTGCCACCAGCAGAGGGTTACTAGCGGATCGGGATACGCAGTATTTT
CATSRGLLADRDTQYF
>TRBJ1-6|.|.|TRBV9|11
TGTGCCAGCAGCGTAGGGTCACCCCTCCACTTT
CASSVGSPLHF
>TRBJ2-2|many|TRBD2|TRBV6-4|14
TGTGCCAGCAGTGAGCGGGGGGACACCGGGGAGCTGTTTTTT
CASSERGDTGELFF
>TRBJ2-7|.|.|TRBV6-2/TRBV6-3|15
TGTGCCAGCAGCCGAGGGGGAGGACAGACCTACGAGCAGTACTTC
CASSRGGGQTYEQYF
>TRBJ1-1|many|.|TRBV12-3/TRBV12-4|15
TGTGCCAGCAGACCGTCGGGGTTCATGAACACTGAAGCTTTCTTT
CASRPSGFMNTEAFF
>TRBJ1-2|few|TRBD1|TRBV7-9|16
TGTGCCAGCAGCTTAGCGCCGGGACAGAGGAACTATGGCTACACCTTC
CASSLAPGQRNYGYTF
>TRBJ2-2|.|.|TRBV12-5|16
TGTGCTAGTGGTTTGCCATCCTTAGGACGGACCGGGGAGCTGTTTTTT
CASGLPSLGRTGELFF
>TRBJ1-1|.|TRBD1|TRBV5-1|18
TGCGCCAGCAGCTTGTTTGGGACAGGGATTAAGAGTCACGTCGGAGCTTTCTTT
CASSLFGTGIKSHVGAFF
>TRBJ2-5|few|.|TRBV15|16
TGTGCCACCAGCAGAGCTCCAGGAGGGCTAGCAGAGACCCAGTACTTC
CATSRAPGGLAETQYF
>TRBJ2-1|many|TRBD2|TRBV5-1|17
TGCGCCAGCAGCTCCCTGGGTAGCGGGAGCTCCTACAATGAGCAGTTCTTC
CASSSLGSGSSYNEQFF
>TRBJ1-3|.|.|TRBV3-1|18
TGTGCCAGCAGCCACTCCGGGACACGATCGAGCTCTGGAAACACCATATATTTT
CASSHSGTRSSSGNTIYF
>TRBJ1-1|few|TRBD1|TRBV30|16
TGTGCCTGGAGGGTTCACTTACAGGGGCCGAACACTGAAGCTTTCTTT
CAWRVHLQGPNTEAFF
>TRBJ2-1|many|.|TRBV20-1|12
TGCAGTGCTGGGGTAACCGACAATGAGCAGTTCTTC
CSAGVTDNEQFF
>TRBJ2-5|few|TRBD1|TRBV7-6|16
TGTGCCAGCAGCTTAGTGACAGGGAACTTCCAAGAGACCCAGTACTTC
CASSLVTGNFQETQYF
>TRBJ2-1|many|TRBD2|TRBV29-1|13
TGCAGCGTTGCCCGGACTAGCGGTTATGAGCAGTTCTTC
CSVARTSGYEQFF
>TRBJ2-1|.|.|TRBV5-1|16
TGCGCCAGCAGCTTTAGCTCGCCCAGCTCCTACAATGAGCAGTTCTTC
CASSFSSPSSYNEQFF
>TRBJ1-4|many|.|TRBV7-6|12
TGTGCCGGCTGGGGAGTGAGTGGAGAACTGTTTTTT
CAGWGVSGELFF
>TRBJ2-1|many|.|TRBV4-3|13
TGCGCCAGCAGCCAGGAAACAAGAAATGAGCAGTTCTTC
CASSQETRNEQFF
>TRBJ1-1|many|.|TRBV7-2|14
TGTGCCAGCAGCTTGGGGGTTACTAGCACTGAAGCTTTCTTT
CASSLGVTSTEAFF
>TRBJ2-1|many|TRBD1|TRBV7-9|16
TGTGCCAGCAGTTCCCGGCGGACAGGGGCGTGGGGTGAGCAGTTCTTC
CASSSRRTGAWGEQFF
>TRBJ2-3|many|.|TRBV15|15
TGTGCCACCAGCAGAGATTCCTGGATAACTGATACGCAGTATTTT
CATSRDSWITDTQYF
>TRBJ2-2|.|.|TRBV25-1|16
TGTGCCAGCAGTGTATCCGGGACACACTCCACCGGGGAGCTGTTTTTT
CASSVSGTHSTGELFF
>TRBJ2-1|many|TRBD2|TRBV9|18
TGTGCCAGCAGCGTCCAACTAATGACTAGCGGGACTTACAATGAGCAGTTCTTC
CASSVQLMTSGTYNEQFF
>TRBJ2-1|many|.|TRBV24-1|14
TGTGCCAGGACGCGGCAGGGCGGCTACAATGAGCAGTTCTTC
CARTRQGGYNEQFF
>TRBJ1-5|many|.|TRBV6-1|13
TGTGCCAGCAGGGAGACTCTCTCCCTGCCCCAGCATTTT
CASRETLSLPQHF
>TRBJ2-1|many|TRBD2|TRBV11-2|13
TGTGCCAGCAGCGGGGGACGGGAGGGTGAGCAGTTCTTC
CASSGGREGEQFF
>TRBJ1-5|many|TRBD1|TRBV25-1|17
TGTGCCAGCAGTGAAAGCGGGACAGGGTATAGCAATCAGCCCCAGCATTTT
CASSESGTGYSNQPQHF
>TRBJ2-2|.|TRBD2|TRBV5-6|18
TGTGCCAGCAGCTTGGAAGGACTAGCGGGCTTGCGCACCGGGGAGCTGTTTTTT
CASSLEGLAGLRTGELFF
>TRBJ2-5|many|.|TRBV12-3/TRBV12-4|18
TGTGCCAGCAGTCCGTTGGTCTCGGCAGGGAAGGGTCAAGAGACCCAGTACTTC
CASSPLVSAGKGQETQYF
>TRBJ2-3|.|.|TRBV14|14
TGTGCCAGCAGCCAATTTAGAGATCGGGATACGCAGTATTTT
CASSQFRDRDTQYF
>TRBJ1-2|few|.|TRBV29-1|14
TGCAGCGTTGAAGAAAGGACGACCGCGTATGGCTACACCTTC
CSVEERTTAYGYTF
>TRBJ1-2|many|.|TRBV4-3|16
TGCGCCAGCAGCCAGGGGGCAGATTACTATAACTATGGCTACACCTTC
CASSQGADYYNYGYTF
>TRBJ2-7|few|.|TRBV5-6|15
TGTGCCAGCAGTCAATCCGGGACGGAAACCTACGAGCAGTACTTC
CASSQSGTETYEQYF
>TRBJ2-1|many|TRBD2|TRBV5-6|20
TGTGCCAGCAGCTTGAACAGGCGAACTCTCGGGACTAGTACCGACAATGAGCAGTTCTTC
CASSLNRRTLGTSTDNEQFF
>TRBJ2-3|many|TRBD2|TRBV7-9|15
TGTGCCAGCAGCCGACTAGCAATTGGCTCAGATACGCAGTATTTT
CASSRLAIGSDTQYF
>TRBJ2-1|.|.|TRBV9|13
TGTGCCAGCAGCGTAGGTTTCAGGGATGAGCAGTTCTTC
CASSVGFRDEQFF
>TRBJ2-5|many|.|TRBV12-3/TRBV12-4|14
TGTGCCAGCAGGGGACAACAGGGAGGGGGGACCCAGTACTTC
CASRGQQGGGTQYF
>TRBJ2-1|.|TRBD2|TRBV7-3|16
TGTGCCAGCAGTCCTCTAGGGACTAGCGGGGCCAATGAGCAGTTCTTC
CASSPLGTSGANEQFF
>TRBJ2-3|.|TRBD1|TRBV7-9|15
TGTGCCAGCAGCATTTCAGGGGGCAGGACAGATACGCAGTATTTT
CASSISGGRTDTQYF
>TRBJ2-3|many|.|TRBV29-1|15
TGCAGCGTCGGACAAGATTCGTTCCGGGGGGATACGCAGTATTTT
CSVGQDSFRGDTQYF
>TRBJ1-4|.|.|TRBV27|14
TGTGCCAGCAGTTTATCAGGGACGGGAGAAAAACTGTTTTTT
CASSLSGTGEKLFF